This record covers a single T cell receptor beta chain. Profiling relied on immunoSEQ multiplex PCR, and the TCRdb table lists in-frame clones only, not all of them. The sample has 1.4 million or so clones, less than 99% seen once. The data originate from a study of shared clonotypes between healthy human individuals. The V gene's germline CDR1 is LNHDA and CDR2 SQIVND (reference sequence). Losses at the gene ends were 6 bases for V and 5 bases for J; bases not matched to a gene: 8. This CDR3 region has 15 residues. The sample taken for sequencing was naive CD4+ T cells sorted from blood. Subset: CD45RA+ positively selected. The sequence was collected from a man aged 25 to 45 in good health. This chain joins TRBV19 and TRBJ2-2, with 8 bases that match TRBD2. DNA of the CDR3: TGTGCCAGTAGCCCTGGACTAGCTATGACCGGGGAGCTGTTTTTT. Protein: CASSPGLAMTGELFF.